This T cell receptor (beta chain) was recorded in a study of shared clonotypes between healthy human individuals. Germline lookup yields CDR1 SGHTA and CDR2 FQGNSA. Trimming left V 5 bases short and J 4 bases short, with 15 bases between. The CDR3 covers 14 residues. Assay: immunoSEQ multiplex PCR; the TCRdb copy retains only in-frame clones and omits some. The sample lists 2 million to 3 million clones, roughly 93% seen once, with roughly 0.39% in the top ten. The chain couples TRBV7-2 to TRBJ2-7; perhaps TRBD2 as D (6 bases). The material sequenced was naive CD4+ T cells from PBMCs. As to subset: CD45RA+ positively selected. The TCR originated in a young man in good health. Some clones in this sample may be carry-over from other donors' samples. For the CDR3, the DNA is TGTGCCAGCAGCCTAGTGCGGGACTTGTACGAGCAGTACTTC. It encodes CASSLVRDLYEQYF.